This T cell receptor (beta chain) derives from a study of blood T cell repertoires in COVID-19. On the study more broadly: Nucleic acid was either cDNA or gDNA, and it came from T cells, B-cell-depleted T cells, or PBMCs.

Using immunoSEQ multiplex PCR, the repertoire was profiled, and TCRdb retains in-frame clones only, with some absent. The repertoire consists of 200,000 to 250,000 clones, with 80% to 90% occurring once and the leading ten covering around 7.2%. The germline gives CDR1 LGHDT, CDR2 YNNKEL (reference sequence). The CDR3 is 17 residues long. The J segment lost 5 bases and the V segment lost 0 bases, leaving 8 bases of the junction unmatched. Patients in Seattle were enrolled during active infection, then followed longitudinally. Material: peripheral blood. The chain carries TRBV3-1 (or the pseudogene TRBV3-2) and TRBJ2-1, with 9 bases aligning to TRBD2. This receptor was taken from a woman older than 75 with COVID-19, enrolled during active disease. The CDR3 bases are TGTGCCAGCAGCCAAGATCAATCGACTAGCGGTCACAATGAGCAGTTCTTC. Encoded protein: CASSQDQSTSGHNEQFF.